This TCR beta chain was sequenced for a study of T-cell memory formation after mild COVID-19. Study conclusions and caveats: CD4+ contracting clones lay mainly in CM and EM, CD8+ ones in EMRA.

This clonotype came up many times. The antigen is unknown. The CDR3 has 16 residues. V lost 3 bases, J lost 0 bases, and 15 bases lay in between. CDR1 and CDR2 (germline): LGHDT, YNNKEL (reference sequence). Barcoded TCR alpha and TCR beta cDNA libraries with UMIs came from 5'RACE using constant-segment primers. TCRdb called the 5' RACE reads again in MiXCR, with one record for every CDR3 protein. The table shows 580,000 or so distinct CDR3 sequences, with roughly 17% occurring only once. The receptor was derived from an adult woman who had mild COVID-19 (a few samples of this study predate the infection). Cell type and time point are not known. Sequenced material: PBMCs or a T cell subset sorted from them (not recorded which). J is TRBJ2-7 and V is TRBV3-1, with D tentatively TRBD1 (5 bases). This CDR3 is CASSQNTQGNSYEQYF. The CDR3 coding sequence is TGTGCCAGCAGCCAGAACACCCAGGGAAACTCCTACGAGCAGTACTTC.